The sequence of this T cell receptor (beta chain) was determined in a study of CD8+CD57+ T cells in acquired aplastic anemia (dated by TCRdb to 2016 to 2018). Looking at the study overall: A mean of about 3.2 ug of DNA, ranging from about 0.2 to 27.4 ug, was extracted from sorted CD4+ and CD8+ cells. Results and caveats for the whole study, not just this receptor: Some 30 CD8+ CDR3 sequences were found to be shared between patients and controls, but these sequences appeared to be highly expressed in patients and within the immunodominant clones of the patients. Between patients and healthy controls, no significant difference in CD8+ Simpson's diversity was found (P=0.060).

In the study, sorted CD4+ and CD8+ blood T cells from patients with severe aplastic anemia and from healthy subjects underwent deep sequencing of TCR repertoires. Ficoll-Paque density gradient centrifugation was used to isolate peripheral blood mononuclear cells. CD4+ and CD8+ T cells were sorted by FACS or magnetic beads before DNA extraction. TCR beta VDJ combination and CDR3 sequence profiling used genomic DNA as the template. An Illumina HiSeq 2000 was the platform used for TCR repertoire sequencing. The published analysis was carried out like this. Repertoire assessment relied on Simpson's diversity index, CDR3 size and DJ length profiles, and TRBV/TRBJ rearrangement plots. The most abundant DNA sequence in the deep sequencing data was taken as the immunodominant clone. CDR3 amino acid sequences were checked for sharing across subjects and were also compared against the VDJdb database and published repertoires. TCRdb reprocessed the public reads (quality trimming at Q25 with fastp, clone calling with MiXCR) and kept in-frame beta chains. Identical CDR3 protein sequences are pooled into one entry, listed with their most common genes and DNA. Here the V and J calls rest on TCRdb's processing, not on the authors' analysis. This sample holds approximately 190,000 distinct CDR3 sequences; about 64% were observed only once. Around 46% of the sample is held by the ten biggest clonotypes.

The CDR3 has 14 amino acids, counting the end cysteine and phenylalanine. Only CDR3 DNA remains: 42 bases, in frame from the first base. Reading the germline V gene gives CDR1 SQVTM and CDR2 ANQGSEA. A distance of 16 bases separates the germline ends of V and J, which lose 4 bases and 4 bases respectively. Notes on this clonotype: What antigen it recognizes has not been identified. Per-nucleotide qualities are absent, and no much larger clonotype sits a single base away.

The source of this sequence is a human donor with severe aplastic anemia or a healthy control (not recorded which). The rearrangement combines TRBV29-1 with TRBJ2-5, with TRBD1 as a weak D call on 7 bases. The sequencing sample was made of sorted CD4+, CD8+, or CD8+CD57+ T cells (not recorded which) from PBMCs. The CDR3 reads CSVVWGAGGETQYF. The nucleotides read TGCAGCGTTGTTTGGGGGGCAGGGGGAGAGACCCAGTACTTC.